These 29 T cell receptor beta chains were all obtained from the same sample, sequenced in a study of blood T cell repertoires in COVID-19. Libraries were prepared by immunoSEQ multiplex PCR; TCRdb keeps only in-frame clonotypes and omits some of them. The table includes 250,000 to 300,000 clones, approximately 83% detected once. Sequencing input: peripheral blood. These receptor sequences come from a woman in her seventies with acute or convalescent COVID-19.

The V call is TRBV7-9, the J call TRBJ1-5; possible D gene TRBD1, 6 bases. Germline CDR1 SEHNR, CDR2 FQNEAQ (reference sequence). V was shortened by 5 bases and J by 4 bases, with 15 bases between the two germline ends. CDR3 size: 15 residues. DNA for the CDR3: TGTGCCAGCAGCCTTAGTTCAGGGGTAAATCAGCCCCAGCATTTT. Translated, it gives CASSLSSGVNQPQHF.

V usage is TRBV7-2 and J usage is TRBJ2-1; D gene ambiguous. The germline V and J ends were trimmed by 3 bases and 5 bases, with 11 bases remaining between them. The length of the CDR3 is 14 residues. Germline CDR1 and CDR2: SGHTA and FQGNSA. CDR3 sequence (DNA): TGTGCCAGCAGCTTTCCTATATATAACAATGAGCAGTTCTTC. Its protein product is CASSFPIYNNEQFF.

V usage is TRBV18 and J usage is TRBJ1-2, with 9 nucleotides matching TRBD1. CDR1 is KGHSH and CDR2 is LQKENI in the germline V gene. CDR3 length: 15 residues. The V and J ends lost 6 bases and 7 bases, in that order; junction bases with no gene match: 12. CDR3 nucleotide sequence: TGTGCCAGCTCGCCCCTGGGGACAGGGCTAGGTGGCTACACCTTC. This sequence encodes CASSPLGTGLGGYTF.

V gene TRBV5-6 combines with J gene TRBJ1-6; D uncertain. There are 13 residues in the CDR3. Germline values: CDR1 SGHDT, CDR2 YYEEEE. V was shortened by 4 bases and J by 7 bases, with 9 bases between the two germline ends. CDR3 protein: CASSLGRNSPLHF. CDR3 DNA: TGTGCCAGCAGCCTGGGGAGAAATTCACCCCTCCACTTT.

CDR3 sequence reads: CASSDLAGEVDTQYF. CDR3 DNA sequence: TGTGCCAGCAGTGATCTAGCGGGGGAGGTAGATACGCAGTATTTT. The chain joins TRBV2 to TRBJ2-3, with TRBD2 matching over 10 bases. Germline V lookup: CDR1 SNHLY, CDR2 FYNNEI. V lost 3 bases to trimming and J lost 5 bases; unmatched junction nucleotides: 5. CDR3 size: 15 residues. Filled out from reference TRBV2 and TRBJ2-3, the complete variable domain reads EPEVTQTPSHQVTQMGQEVILRCVPISNHLYFYWYRQILGQKVEFLVSFYNNEISEKSEIFDDQFSVERPDGSNFTLKIRSTKLEDSAMYFCASSDLAGEVDTQYFGPGTRLTVL.

The V and J genes are TRBV6-6 and TRBJ2-2; 11 nucleotides agree with TRBD2. The CDR3 consists of 21 residues. V lost 5 bases, J lost 1 base, and 18 bases stayed unmatched. Germline CDR1 reads MNHNY; CDR2 reads SVGAGI (reference sequence). The CDR3, as DNA: TGTGCCAGCAGTCCTATATATTCTAGCGGGGGGACCCGTAGGAACACCGGGGAGCTGTTTTTT. It translates to CASSPIYSSGGTRRNTGELFF.

The chain uses TRBV4-2 and TRBJ2-5; 7 bases fit TRBD1. This CDR3 comprises 15 residues. V trimming: 3 bases; J trimming: 2 bases; junction bases outside the gene matches: 6. Germline V CDR1 and CDR2: LGHNA, YNFKEQ. The CDR3 sequence is CASSQDGQVQETQYF. In DNA, the CDR3 is TGTGCCAGCAGCCAGGATGGACAGGTACAAGAGACCCAGTACTTC.

This chain uses TRBV7-2 with TRBJ2-1, with 11 bases lining up with TRBD2. This CDR3 contains 14 residues. V gave up 7 bases and J gave up 7 bases; unmatched junction bases: 6. Germline V gene lookup returns CDR1 SGHTA and CDR2 FQGNSA. The CDR3 coding sequence is TGTGCCAGCAACTCAGGACTAGCGGGTAATGAGCAGTTCTTC. Translated, it gives CASNSGLAGNEQFF. Complete variable domain (other parts from reference TRBV7-2 and TRBJ2-1): GAGVSQSPSNKVTEKGKDVELRCDPISGHTALYWYRQSLGQGLEFLIYFQGNSAPDKSGLPSDRFSAERTGGSVSTLTIQRTQQEDSAVYLCASNSGLAGNEQFFGPGTRLTVL.

The chain is built from TRBV6-5 and TRBJ1-5, with 7 bases lining up with TRBD1. CDR1 MNHEY and CDR2 SVGAGI come from the germline V gene. With 5 bases clipped from V and 3 bases from J, the junction kept 4 bases outside the gene matches. CDR3 length: 14 residues. The CDR3 nucleotides are TGTGCCAGCAGTCTTGACAGGGCCAATCAGCCCCAGCATTTT. The encoded protein is CASSLDRANQPQHF.

The V gene is TRBV28, the J gene TRBJ2-5; TRBD1 matches 9 bases. V gave up 4 bases and J gave up 2 bases; unmatched junction bases: 8. This CDR3 is built from 16 residues. Germline CDR1 and CDR2: MDHEN and SYDVKM. The CDR3 protein is CASSSPGQGSQETQYF. The CDR3 region has the DNA TGTGCCAGCAGTTCGCCGGGACAGGGAAGTCAAGAGACCCAGTACTTC.

The chain joins TRBV6-2 or TRBV6-3 to TRBJ1-2; D is uncertain. CDR1 MNHEY and CDR2 SVGEGT come from the germline V gene. This CDR3 is 12 amino acids long. Trimming shortened V by 5 bases and J by 4 bases, and 8 bases separated the two germline ends. The CDR3 nucleotides read TGTGCCAGCAGTACCGAGATCTATGGCTACACCTTC. Translation gives CASSTEIYGYTF.

V and J are TRBV5-6 and TRBJ1-3, with D tentatively TRBD1 (6 bases). The CDR3 runs to 13 residues. Trimming took off 0 bases at V and 8 bases at J, with 9 bases between the two ends. CDR1 is SGHDT, CDR2 YYEEEE, per germline. In DNA form, the CDR3 reads TGTGCCAGCAGCTTGGTACAGGGAGACACCATATATTTT. Encoded protein: CASSLVQGDTIYF.

This clone was found a few times. The genes are TRBV5-1 and TRBJ1-1; 8 nucleotides agree with TRBD1. Germline assignment: CDR1 SGHRS and CDR2 YFSETQ. V lost 4 bases and J lost 7; bases outside the gene matches: 3. The CDR3 runs 12 residues. CDR3 sequence reads: CASSPGQGEAFF. As DNA, the CDR3 is TGCGCCAGCAGCCCCGGACAGGGTGAAGCTTTCTTT. Full variable domain (rest looked up from reference TRBV5-1 and TRBJ1-1): KAGVTQTPRYLIKTRGQQVTLSCSPISGHRSVSWYQQTPGQGLQFLFEYFSETQRNKGNFPGRFSGRQFSNSRSEMNVSTLELGDSALYLCASSPGQGEAFFGQGTRLTVV.

The genes are TRBV5-1 and TRBJ2-7; 8 bases are a match to TRBD2. Trimming cost V 4 bases and J 3 bases; bases outside gene matches: 12. The CDR3 loop spans 16 amino acids. CDR1 and CDR2 from the germline V gene are SGHRS and YFSETQ. The CDR3 nucleotides are TGCGCCAGCAGCCCCAGCATCGGACTAGCAAACTACGAGCAGTACTTC. Protein: CASSPSIGLANYEQYF.

The chain employs TRBV7-9 and TRBJ2-7, with D perhaps matching TRBD1 (6 bases). The V end was cut by 3 bases, the J end by 4 bases, with 13 bases between. The CDR3 totals 14 residues. Germline lookup yields CDR1 SEHNR and CDR2 FQNEAQ (reference sequence). CDR3 protein: CASSLWTAAYEQYF. CDR3 sequence (DNA): TGTGCCAGCAGCTTGTGGACAGCAGCTTACGAGCAGTACTTC.

Here the CDR3 DNA reads TGCAGTGCTAGCTTGCGGCTTGAAGCTTTCTTT. Encoded protein: CSASLRLEAFF. The rearrangement uses TRBV20-1 and TRBJ1-1; D is undetermined. Germline loops: CDR1 DFQATT, CDR2 SNEGSKA (reference sequence). This CDR3 contains 11 residues. V lost 3 bases and J lost 7, with 9 bases in between.

CDR3 sequence reads: CASSVYEQYF. The CDR3 nucleotides are TGTGCCAGCAGCGTATACGAGCAGTACTTC. This chain uses TRBV2 with TRBJ2-7, with unresolved D. V lost 6 bases, J lost 4 bases, and 4 bases lay in between. Germline V gene lookup returns CDR1 SNHLY and CDR2 FYNNEI. The CDR3 spans 10 residues.

V is TRBV5-6 and J is TRBJ1-2; D is possibly TRBD1 (5 bases). The germline CDR1 and CDR2 sequences are SGHDT and YYEEEE. The CDR3 totals 12 residues. The V end lost 3 bases, the J end lost 8 bases, and 11 bases lay between the germline ends. The CDR3 bases are TGTGCCAGCAGCTGGCAGGGTAGCGGCTACACCTTC. It is translated as CASSWQGSGYTF.

V usage is TRBV3-1 (or the pseudogene TRBV3-2) and J usage is TRBJ1-5; unclear D gene. V lost 0 bases and J lost 13, with 13 bases in between. CDR3 length equals 13 residues. Per the germline V gene, CDR1 is LGHDT and CDR2 is YNNKEL (reference sequence). CDR3 nucleotide sequence: TGTGCCAGCAGCCAAGATAGCGGACGGTCGCAGCATTTT. The encoded protein is CASSQDSGRSQHF.

The rearrangement joins TRBV11-2 to TRBJ1-2; TRBD1 is a possible D gene (6 bases). CDR1 is SGHAT and CDR2 is FQNNGV in the germline V gene. The CDR3 runs 13 residues. The V end was cut by 6 bases, the J end by 2 bases, with 10 bases between. Here the CDR3 DNA reads TGTGCCAGCAGTCGTGACAGGAACTATGGCTACACCTTC. It specifies CASSRDRNYGYTF.

The chain combines TRBV5-6 with TRBJ2-1; 8 bases agree with TRBD1. Losses at the gene ends were 4 bases for V and 4 bases for J; bases not matched to a gene: 4. The CDR3 consists of 14 residues. Germline V gives CDR1 SGHDT, CDR2 YYEEEE. The CDR3 bases are TGTGCCAGCAGCAACCGGGACAGGTACAATGAGCAGTTCTTC. This sequence encodes CASSNRDRYNEQFF. Drawing the rest from reference TRBV5-6 and TRBJ2-1, the complete variable domain is DAGVTQSPTHLIKTRGQQVTLRCSPKSGHDTVSWYQQALGQGPQFIFQYYEEEERQRGNFPDRFSGHQFPNYSSELNVNALLLGDSALYLCASSNRDRYNEQFFGPGTRLTVL.

V gene TRBV30 combines with J gene TRBJ1-2; D is perhaps TRBD1 (6 bases). The germline V gene has CDR1 GTSNPN and CDR2 SVGIG (reference sequence). V lost 3 bases to trimming and J lost 1 base, with 12 bases between them. This CDR3 is 14 amino acids long. CDR3 nucleotides: TGTGCCTGGAGGTCCCGCAGGGGTAACTATGGCTACACCTTC. Residues: CAWRSRRGNYGYTF.

V is TRBV9 and J is TRBJ1-5, with D possibly matching TRBD1 (6 bases). CDR3 length equals 14 residues. Trimming removed 3 bases at V and 5 bases at J, with 12 bases between. Germline V gives CDR1 SGDLS, CDR2 YYNGEE. The CDR3: CASSEGVRYQPQHF. In nucleotides, the CDR3 is TGTGCCAGCAGCGAGGGGGTAAGGTATCAGCCCCAGCATTTT.

The chain links TRBV6-5 to TRBJ1-1, with TRBD1 matching over 8 bases. Looked up from germline, CDR1 is MNHEY and CDR2 is SVGAGI. Trimming removed 6 bases from V and 5 bases from J; junction bases left unmatched: 5. This CDR3 spans 13 amino acids. This CDR3 reads CASSRTGITEAFF. CDR3 bases: TGTGCCAGCAGCAGGACAGGGATTACTGAAGCTTTCTTT.

CDR3 loop: CASSLDEEQFF. CDR3 DNA sequence: TGCGCCAGCAGCTTGGACGAGGAGCAGTTCTTC. The chain carries TRBV5-1 and TRBJ2-1; D is ambiguous. The CDR3 is made up of 11 amino acids. Germline values: CDR1 SGHRS, CDR2 YFSETQ. The V gene lost 0 bases and the J gene lost 10 bases, with 5 bases spanning the gap.

This clone was observed at least ten times. The chain employs TRBV30 and TRBJ1-2, with D perhaps matching TRBD1 (5 bases). V was pared by 5 bases and J by 1 base, with 17 bases between. The CDR3 loop spans 15 amino acids. Per the germline V gene, CDR1 is GTSNPN and CDR2 is SVGIG (reference sequence). This CDR3 reads CAWAQPGLGNYGYTF. CDR3 coding DNA: TGTGCCTGGGCTCAGCCGGGACTCGGTAACTATGGCTACACCTTC.

This chain uses TRBV25-1 with TRBJ1-1, with 7 bases matching TRBD1. Germline V lookup: CDR1 MGHDK, CDR2 SYGVNS. V trimming: 4 bases; J trimming: 4 bases; junction bases outside the gene matches: 9. The CDR3 contains 15 residues. The CDR3 DNA reads as TGTGCCAGCAGTGCACAGGGGAAGAAGAGCACTGAAGCTTTCTTT. Encoded protein: CASSAQGKKSTEAFF.

The sample holds one count of this clone. V usage is TRBV2 and J usage is TRBJ2-3; D unclear. V was clipped by 6 bases and J by 0 bases, with 7 bases between them. Looked up from germline, CDR1 is SNHLY and CDR2 is FYNNEI. The CDR3 extends over 13 amino acids. The DNA of the CDR3 is TGTGCCAGCAGAGCCACTAGCACAGATACGCAGTATTTT. It yields the protein CASRATSTDTQYF.

This clone appeared a few times. The chain links TRBV5-1 to TRBJ2-3, with 10 nucleotides matching TRBD2. Germline CDR1 and CDR2: SGHRS and YFSETQ. Unmatched junction bases numbered 4, after V lost 4 bases and J lost 2 bases. The CDR3 contains 15 residues. CDR3 region: CASSPSGRNTDTQYF. CDR3 DNA: TGCGCCAGCAGCCCTAGCGGGAGAAACACAGATACGCAGTATTTT.